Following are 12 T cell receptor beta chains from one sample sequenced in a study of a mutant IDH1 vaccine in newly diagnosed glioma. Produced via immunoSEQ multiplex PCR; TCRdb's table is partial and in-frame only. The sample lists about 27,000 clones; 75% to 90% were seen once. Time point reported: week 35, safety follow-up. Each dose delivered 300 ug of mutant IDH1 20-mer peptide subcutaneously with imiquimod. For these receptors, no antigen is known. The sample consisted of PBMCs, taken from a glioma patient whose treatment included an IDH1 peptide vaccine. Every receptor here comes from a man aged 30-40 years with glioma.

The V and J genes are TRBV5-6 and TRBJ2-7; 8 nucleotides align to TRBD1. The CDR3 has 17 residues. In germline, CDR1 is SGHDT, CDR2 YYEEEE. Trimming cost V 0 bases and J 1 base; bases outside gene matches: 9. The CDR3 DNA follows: TGTGCCAGCAGCTTGGCCGTAGGGACAGGTTATTCCTACGAGCAGTACTTC. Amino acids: CASSLAVGTGYSYEQYF.

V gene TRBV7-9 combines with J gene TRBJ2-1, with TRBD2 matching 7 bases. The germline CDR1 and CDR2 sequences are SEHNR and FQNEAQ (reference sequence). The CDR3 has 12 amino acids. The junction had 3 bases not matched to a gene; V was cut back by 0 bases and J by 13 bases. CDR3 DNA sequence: TGTGCCAGCAGCTTAGCCGGGACTAATCAGTTCTTC. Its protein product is CASSLAGTNQFF.

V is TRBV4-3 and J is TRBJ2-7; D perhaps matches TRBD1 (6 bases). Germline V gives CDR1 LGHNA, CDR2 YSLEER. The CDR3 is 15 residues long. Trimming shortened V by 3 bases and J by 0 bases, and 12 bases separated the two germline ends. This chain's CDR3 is CASSQSTGLSYEQYF. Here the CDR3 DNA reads TGCGCCAGCAGCCAGTCGACAGGACTCTCCTACGAGCAGTACTTC.

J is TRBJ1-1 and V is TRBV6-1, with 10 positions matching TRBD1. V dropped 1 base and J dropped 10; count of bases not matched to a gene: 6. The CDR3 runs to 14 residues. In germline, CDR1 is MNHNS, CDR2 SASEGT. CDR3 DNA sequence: TGTGCCAGCAGTGAAGGGGACAGGGGTATAGGAGCTTTCTTT. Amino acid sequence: CASSEGDRGIGAFF.

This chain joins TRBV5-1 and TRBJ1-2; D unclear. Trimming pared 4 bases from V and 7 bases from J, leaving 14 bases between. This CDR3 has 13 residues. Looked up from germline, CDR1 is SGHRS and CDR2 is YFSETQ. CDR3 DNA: TGCGCCAGCAGCATCGCCACCACGGGTGGCTACACCTTC. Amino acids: CASSIATTGGYTF.

CDR3 in amino acids: CATSREVIQETQYF. CDR3 nucleotide sequence: TGTGCCACCAGCAGAGAGGTAATCCAAGAGACCCAGTACTTC. The chain uses TRBV15 and TRBJ2-5, with no clear D. The CDR3 is 14 amino acids. Trimming cost V 0 bases and J 1 base, with 6 bases left between them. Germline V gene lookup returns CDR1 LNHNV and CDR2 YYDKDF (reference sequence).

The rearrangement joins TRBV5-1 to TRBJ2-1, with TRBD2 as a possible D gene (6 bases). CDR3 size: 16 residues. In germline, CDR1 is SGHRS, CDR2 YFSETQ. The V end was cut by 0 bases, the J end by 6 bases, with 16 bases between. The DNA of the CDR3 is TGCGCCAGCAGCTTGGTCGGCGGGGCGGGATTCAATGAGCAGTTCTTC. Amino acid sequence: CASSLVGGAGFNEQFF.

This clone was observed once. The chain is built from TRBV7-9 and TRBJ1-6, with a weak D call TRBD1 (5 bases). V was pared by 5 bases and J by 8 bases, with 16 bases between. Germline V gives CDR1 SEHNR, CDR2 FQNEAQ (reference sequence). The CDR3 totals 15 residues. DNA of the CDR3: TGTGCCAGCAGCCCCTCCCAGGGTACCTATTCACCCCTCCACTTT. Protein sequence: CASSPSQGTYSPLHF.

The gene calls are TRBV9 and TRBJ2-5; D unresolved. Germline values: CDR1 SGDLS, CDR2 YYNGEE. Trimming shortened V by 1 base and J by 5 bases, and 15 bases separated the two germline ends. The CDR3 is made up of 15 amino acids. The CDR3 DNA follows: TGTGCCAGCAGCGTATCCCTGGCTAAGTCGGAGACCCAGTACTTC. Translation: CASSVSLAKSETQYF.

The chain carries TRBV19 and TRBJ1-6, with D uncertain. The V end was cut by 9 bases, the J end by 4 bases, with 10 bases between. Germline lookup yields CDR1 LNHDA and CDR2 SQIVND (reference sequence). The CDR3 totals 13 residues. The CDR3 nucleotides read TGTGCCAGCCTTAAAGCTTATAATTCACCCCTCCACTTT. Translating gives CASLKAYNSPLHF.

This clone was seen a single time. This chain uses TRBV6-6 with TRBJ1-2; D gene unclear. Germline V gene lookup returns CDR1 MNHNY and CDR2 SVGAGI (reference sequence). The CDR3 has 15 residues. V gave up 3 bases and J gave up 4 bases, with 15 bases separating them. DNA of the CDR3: TGTGCCAGCAGTTATAGGGCAGACGACCTCTATGGCTACACCTTC. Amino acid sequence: CASSYRADDLYGYTF.

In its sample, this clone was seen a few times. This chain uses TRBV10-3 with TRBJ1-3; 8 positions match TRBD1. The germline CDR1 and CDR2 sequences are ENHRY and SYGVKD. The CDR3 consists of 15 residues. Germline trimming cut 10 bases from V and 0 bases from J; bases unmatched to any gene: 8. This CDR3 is CATKGQGHSGNTIYF. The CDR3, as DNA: TGTGCCACCAAAGGACAGGGACACTCTGGAAACACCATATATTTT.